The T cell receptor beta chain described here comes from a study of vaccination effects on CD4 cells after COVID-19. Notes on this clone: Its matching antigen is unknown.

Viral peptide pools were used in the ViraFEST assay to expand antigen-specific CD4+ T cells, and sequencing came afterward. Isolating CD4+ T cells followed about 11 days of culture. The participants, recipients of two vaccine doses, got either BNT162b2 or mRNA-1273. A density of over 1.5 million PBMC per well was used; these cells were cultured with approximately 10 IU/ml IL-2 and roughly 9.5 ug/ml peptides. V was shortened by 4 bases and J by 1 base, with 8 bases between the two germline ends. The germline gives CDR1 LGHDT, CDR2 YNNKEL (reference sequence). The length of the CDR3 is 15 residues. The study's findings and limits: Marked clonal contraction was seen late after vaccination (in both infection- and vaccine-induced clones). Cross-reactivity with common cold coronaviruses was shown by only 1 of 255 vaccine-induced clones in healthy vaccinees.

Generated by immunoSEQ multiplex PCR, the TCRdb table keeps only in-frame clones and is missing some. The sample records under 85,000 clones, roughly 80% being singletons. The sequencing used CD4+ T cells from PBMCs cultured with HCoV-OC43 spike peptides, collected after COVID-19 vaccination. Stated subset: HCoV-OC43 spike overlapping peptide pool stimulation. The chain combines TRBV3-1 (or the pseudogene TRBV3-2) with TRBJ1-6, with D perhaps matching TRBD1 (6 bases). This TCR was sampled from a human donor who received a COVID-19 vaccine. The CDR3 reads CASSLGQSYNSPLHF. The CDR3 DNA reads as TGTGCCAGCAGCCTAGGACAGTCCTATAATTCACCCCTCCACTTT.